This TCR beta chain was documented in a study of blood T cell repertoires in COVID-19. On the study more broadly: Acute-phase and convalescent COVID-19 samples originated in the United States, Italy and Spain. T cells, B-cell-depleted T cells, or PBMCs provided the cDNA or gDNA that served as material.

The repertoire was sequenced with immunoSEQ multiplex PCR; TCRdb's copy has only in-frame clones and lacks some. The sample shows over 350,000 clones, more than 75% of them seen only once. Ages ranged from about 18 to 89 years, with residence in about 23 US areas. Participants were placed into cohorts based on the clinical history they reported. The length of the CDR3 is 14 residues. The germline gives CDR1 MNHEY, CDR2 SMNVEV (reference sequence). V lost 1 base and J 5 bases, leaving 11 bases between the germline ends. Input material: PBMCs or T cells enriched from blood (not recorded which). The chain uses TRBV27 and TRBJ1-2; unclear D gene. The clonotype was recovered from a woman aged 25 to 39 with acute COVID-19. CDR3 region: CASSLLSGSYGYTF. Here the CDR3 DNA reads TGTGCCAGCAGTTTATTATCCGGGTCATATGGCTACACCTTC.